This TCR beta chain was sequenced during a study of blood T cell repertoires in COVID-19. Study at large: Acute-phase and convalescent COVID-19 samples originated in the United States, Italy and Spain. Sample material is recorded as cDNA or gDNA derived from T cells, B-cell-depleted T cells, or PBMCs.

This table comes from immunoSEQ multiplex PCR, and its TCRdb copy is limited to in-frame clones, with some not included. Of about 68,000 clones in the sample, roughly nine tenths are singletons; the top ten hold roughly 8.2%. The germline CDR1 and CDR2 sequences are MGHRA and YSYEKL. Trimming shortened V by 0 bases and J by 10 bases, and 13 bases separated the two germline ends. The CDR3 is made up of 13 amino acids. This clone turned up a few times. The origin of this receptor is a man aged 50-60 years with active COVID-19. The specimen was peripheral blood. The genes are TRBV4-1 and TRBJ2-7; a weak D match, TRBD2 (5 bases). The CDR3 loop reads CASSQEGGLIQYF. The CDR3, as DNA: TGCGCCAGCAGCCAAGAGGGCGGGCTCATCCAGTACTTC.